The 29 T cell receptor beta chains below were found in one sample sequenced in a study of blood T cell repertoires in COVID-19. Produced via immunoSEQ multiplex PCR; TCRdb's table is partial and in-frame only. The sample lists tens of thousands of clones, about four fifths occurring once. The sample taken for sequencing was peripheral blood. Source of these receptors: a man aged 50-59 years with active or convalescent COVID-19.

This chain links TRBV5-5 with TRBJ2-5, with TRBD1 matching 9 bases. There are 15 residues in the CDR3. V was clipped by 0 bases and J by 4 bases; unmatched bases: 4. Per the germline V gene, CDR1 is SGHKS and CDR2 is YYEKEE (reference sequence). CDR3 nucleotide sequence: TGTGCCAGCAGCTTGGCCGGGACAGGGCCAGAGACCCAGTACTTC. Its protein is CASSLAGTGPETQYF.

As concerns this clone: The same CDR3 arises from other DNA sequences in this sample as well. V is TRBV7-8 and J is TRBJ2-3; maybe TRBD2 (6 bases). V was pared by 1 base and J by 5 bases, with 10 bases between. Germline CDR1 is SGHVS and CDR2 is FQNEAQ. The CDR3 totals 14 residues. In nucleotides, the CDR3 is TGTGCCAGCAGCTTAGGGGAGGTCCGAGATACGCAGTATTTT. Amino acids: CASSLGEVRDTQYF.

J is TRBJ1-1 and V is TRBV5-5, with D perhaps TRBD1 (6 bases). The germline gives CDR1 SGHKS, CDR2 YYEKEE (reference sequence). This CDR3 contains 17 residues. V shed 4 bases and J shed 8 bases, with 27 bases lying between them. The CDR3: CASSPYRVPQRSEEAFF. The CDR3 nucleotides are TGTGCCAGCAGCCCGTACAGGGTCCCCCAGCGCTCGGAGGAAGCTTTCTTT.

Only a few counts were recorded for this clone. V is TRBV4-1 and J is TRBJ2-3; 9 bases map to TRBD1. The length of the CDR3 is 17 residues. V lost 4 bases, J lost 4 bases, and 12 bases stayed unmatched. The germline CDR1 and CDR2 sequences are MGHRA and YSYEKL. This chain's CDR3 is CASSRGYSRDRADTQYF. Here the CDR3 DNA reads TGCGCCAGCAGCCGCGGATACTCCCGGGACAGGGCAGATACGCAGTATTTT.

This clone was seen a single time. The V and J genes are TRBV12-3 or TRBV12-4 and TRBJ1-2; D may be TRBD1 (5 bases). The CDR3 runs to 13 residues. Trimming removed 3 bases at V and 6 bases at J, with 11 bases between. CDR3 in DNA: TGTGCCAGCAGTTTGCAGGGATGGGATGGCTACACCTTC. Translation gives CASSLQGWDGYTF.

V gene TRBV7-2 combines with J gene TRBJ1-1, with 8 bases matching TRBD1. There are 14 residues in the CDR3. After removal of 5 bases from V and 6 bases from J, the junction contained 8 bases not matched to a gene. Looked up from germline, CDR1 is SGHTA and CDR2 is FQGNSA. The CDR3 nucleotides read TGTGCCAGCAGCACCGGACAGGGATTGGCTGAAGCTTTCTTT. It is translated as CASSTGQGLAEAFF.

A single count supports this clone. This chain connects TRBV3-1 (or the pseudogene TRBV3-2) to TRBJ2-3; no clear D gene. Trimming stripped 0 bases from V and 3 bases from J, with 7 bases between. Germline CDR1 is LGHDT and CDR2 is YNNKEL (reference sequence). This CDR3 has 14 residues. The CDR3 sequence is CASSQEQVTDTQYF. CDR3 nucleotide sequence: TGTGCCAGCAGCCAAGAGCAGGTGACAGATACGCAGTATTTT.

The chain joins TRBV7-2 to TRBJ2-3; 7 bases are shared with TRBD1. This CDR3 region has 15 residues. V lost 1 base to trimming and J lost 6 bases; unmatched junction nucleotides: 7. Germline values: CDR1 SGHTA, CDR2 FQGNSA. CDR3 sequence reads: CASSLGGGPADTQYF. CDR3 nucleotides: TGTGCCAGCAGCTTAGGAGGGGGCCCCGCCGATACGCAGTATTTT.

The chain carries TRBV25-1 and TRBJ1-2, with 7 bases fitting TRBD1. Germline CDR1 and CDR2: MGHDK and SYGVNS. V lost 1 base to trimming and J lost 4 bases; unmatched junction nucleotides: 3. This CDR3 has 14 amino acids. The CDR3 is CASSESTGVYGYTF. Written as DNA, the CDR3 is TGTGCCAGCAGTGAATCTACAGGGGTCTATGGCTACACCTTC.

This chain uses TRBV19 with TRBJ2-5; 8 nucleotides align to TRBD1. V was clipped by 4 bases and J by 2 bases; unmatched bases: 9. The germline gives CDR1 LNHDA, CDR2 SQIVND (reference sequence). This CDR3 comprises 16 residues. CDR3 protein: CASSKGIGTGQETQYF. As DNA, the CDR3 is TGTGCCAGTAGTAAGGGGATCGGGACAGGACAAGAGACCCAGTACTTC.

V is TRBV10-3 and J is TRBJ2-4; a weak D match, TRBD2 (5 bases). The V end lost 2 bases, the J end lost 6 bases, and 14 bases lay between the germline ends. CDR3 size: 15 residues. The V gene's germline CDR1 is ENHRY and CDR2 SYGVKD. CDR3 bases: TGTGCCATCAGTGAGGGTAGCGAGAGGCCAAACATTCAGTACTTC. As protein: CAISEGSERPNIQYF.

The sample holds one count of this clone. The V gene is TRBV4-1, the J gene TRBJ1-2, with D possibly matching TRBD1 (5 bases). This CDR3 region has 14 residues. Trimming removed 0 bases from V and 4 bases from J, with 9 bases in between. CDR1 and CDR2 (germline): MGHRA, YSYEKL. Here the CDR3 reads CASSQEGQLYGYTF. DNA for the CDR3: TGCGCCAGCAGCCAAGAGGGGCAGCTCTATGGCTACACCTTC.

This clone was counted a few times. The gene calls are TRBV9 and TRBJ1-2, with 10 bases aligning to TRBD1. The CDR3 length is 16 residues. Per the germline V gene, CDR1 is SGDLS and CDR2 is YYNGEE. Trimming removed 0 bases from V and 5 bases from J; junction bases left unmatched: 7. The CDR3 region has the DNA TGTGCCAGCAGCGTAGCCGGGACAGGGGATCGGTATGGCTACACCTTC. Translated, it gives CASSVAGTGDRYGYTF.

The V and J genes are TRBV6-1 and TRBJ2-7; 12 bases map to TRBD1. V lost 4 bases, J lost 0 bases, and 4 bases stayed unmatched. The CDR3 runs 16 residues. CDR1 is MNHNS, CDR2 SASEGT, per germline. The CDR3 reads CASSGGQGAHSYEQYV. CDR3 DNA sequence: TGTGCCAGCAGTGGGGGACAGGGGGCACACTCCTACGAGCAGTACGTC.

The chain carries TRBV10-3 and TRBJ2-5; D unresolved. V was trimmed by 1 base and J by 3 bases, leaving 6 bases between them. This CDR3 region has 13 residues. Germline lookup yields CDR1 ENHRY and CDR2 SYGVKD. Here the CDR3 DNA reads TGTGCCATCAGTGAGTACAGAGAAGAGACCCAGTACTTC. Amino acids: CAISEYREETQYF.

This chain uses TRBV24-1 with TRBJ2-1; weak D call: TRBD2 (5 bases). CDR3 size: 15 residues. V was pared by 3 bases and J by 6 bases, with 14 bases between. CDR1 and CDR2 from the germline V gene are KGHDR and SFDVKD. CDR3 nucleotides: TGTGCCACCAGTGATCCCACTAGATTAGTCAATGAGCAGTTCTTC. Translation: CATSDPTRLVNEQFF.

The chain uses TRBV4-2 and TRBJ2-7, with D hard to call. V dropped 0 bases and J dropped 1 base, with 7 bases sitting between them. CDR3 size: 14 residues. Germline assignment: CDR1 LGHNA and CDR2 YNFKEQ. CDR3 residues: CASSQDPSSYEQYF. The CDR3 nucleotides read TGTGCCAGCAGCCAAGATCCCTCTTCCTACGAGCAGTACTTC.

J is TRBJ2-2 and V is TRBV6-2 or TRBV6-3; possible D gene TRBD1, 6 bases. The CDR3 is made up of 13 amino acids. Germline V gene lookup returns CDR1 MNHEY and CDR2 SVGEGT. V shed 5 bases and J shed 5 bases, with 9 bases lying between them. CDR3 loop: CASSVQGTGELFF. CDR3 DNA: TGTGCCAGCAGTGTACAGGGAACCGGGGAGCTGTTTTTT.

The V call is TRBV18, the J call TRBJ1-5; the match to TRBD1 covers 8 bases. Germline lookup yields CDR1 KGHSH and CDR2 LQKENI. This CDR3 has 15 residues. J lost 6 bases, V lost 5 bases, and 9 bases had no gene match. The DNA for the CDR3 is TGTGCCAGCTCATCAGCCAGGGACAGGCCTCAGCCCCAGCATTTT. It is translated as CASSSARDRPQPQHF.

V is TRBV5-6 and J is TRBJ2-3; D perhaps matches TRBD2 (6 bases). CDR1 and CDR2 from the germline V gene are SGHDT and YYEEEE. V lost 2 bases to trimming and J lost 4 bases, with 11 bases between them. The CDR3 covers 14 residues. The CDR3, as DNA: TGTGCCAGCAGCTTTGGGGGGTCGGCAGATACGCAGTATTTT. This codes for CASSFGGSADTQYF.

The chain joins TRBV10-2 to TRBJ1-5, with a tentative D call TRBD1 (5 bases). The CDR3 has 15 residues. The V end lost 6 bases, the J end lost 4 bases, and 16 bases lay between the germline ends. CDR1 WSHSY and CDR2 SAAADI come from the germline V gene. The CDR3 loop is CASRMTAGGNQPQHF. The CDR3 DNA is TGCGCCAGCAGGATGACAGCGGGCGGGAATCAGCCCCAGCATTTT.

V usage is TRBV10-3 and J usage is TRBJ1-5, with D perhaps TRBD1 (5 bases). Germline lookup yields CDR1 ENHRY and CDR2 SYGVKD. The CDR3 totals 12 residues. V lost 10 bases to trimming and J lost 3 bases, with 10 bases between them. The CDR3 coding sequence is TGTGCCACGCAGGGTGCCAATCAGCCCCAGCATTTT. Protein sequence: CATQGANQPQHF.

The V call is TRBV11-2, the J call TRBJ1-2; D gene ambiguous. This CDR3 comprises 14 residues. Germline V lookup: CDR1 SGHAT, CDR2 FQNNGV. The V end lost 1 base, the J end lost 7 bases, and 13 bases lay between the germline ends. Here the CDR3 reads CASSLGSGRSGYTF. In nucleotides, the CDR3 is TGTGCCAGCAGCTTAGGGTCGGGTCGGAGTGGCTACACCTTC.

There are a few counts of this clone. V gene TRBV24-1 combines with J gene TRBJ2-1, with D perhaps TRBD2 (7 bases). Germline values: CDR1 KGHDR, CDR2 SFDVKD. This CDR3 region has 16 residues. V was trimmed by 0 bases and J by 2 bases, leaving 10 bases between them. In nucleotides, the CDR3 is TGTGCCACCAGTGATTTGCGAGGGGGGGCCTACAATGAGCAGTTCTTC. Translated, it gives CATSDLRGGAYNEQFF.

The rearrangement links TRBV7-2 to TRBJ1-2, with 7 bases lining up with TRBD1. CDR3 length: 17 residues. CDR1 is SGHTA, CDR2 FQGNSA, per germline. V was pared by 6 bases and J by 0 bases, with 13 bases of the junction left unmatched. CDR3 loop: CASSSRRDSVTNYGYTF. For the CDR3, the DNA is TGTGCCAGCAGTTCGAGGCGGGACAGTGTTACTAACTATGGCTACACCTTC.

The genes are TRBV30 and TRBJ2-5, with 7 bases identical to TRBD2. Germline values: CDR1 GTSNPN, CDR2 SVGIG (reference sequence). The CDR3 has 13 residues. Trimming cost V 4 bases and J 2 bases; bases outside gene matches: 4. The CDR3 region has the DNA TGTGCCTGGAACGGGGGGAGTCAAGAGACCCAGTACTTC. Translating gives CAWNGGSQETQYF.

Regarding this clone: Other DNA sequences from this sample encode an identical CDR3 as well. The rearrangement links TRBV19 to TRBJ1-5, with 8 positions matching TRBD1. CDR1 is LNHDA and CDR2 is SQIVND in the germline V gene (reference sequence). The CDR3 has 14 residues. Losses at the gene ends were 5 bases for V and 4 bases for J; bases not matched to a gene: 4. CDR3 protein: CASSGTGGNQPQHF. The CDR3 nucleotides are TGTGCCAGTAGTGGTACAGGGGGGAATCAGCCCCAGCATTTT.

This chain connects TRBV19 to TRBJ2-2, with 15 nucleotides matching TRBD2. The ends lost 8 bases at V and 5 bases at J; junction bases unmatched: 9. Germline loops: CDR1 LNHDA, CDR2 SQIVND (reference sequence). This CDR3 region has 17 residues. This CDR3 is CASLPGLAGGGTGELFF. The DNA of the CDR3 is TGTGCCAGTTTACCGGGACTAGCGGGGGGAGGGACCGGGGAGCTGTTTTTT. Full variable domain (missing parts from reference TRBV19 and TRBJ2-2): DGGITQSPKYLFRKEGQNVTLSCEQNLNHDAMYWYRQDPGQGLRLIYYSQIVNDFQKGDIAEGYSVSREKKESFPLTVTSAQKNPTAFYLCASLPGLAGGGTGELFFGEGSRLTVL.

The rearrangement links TRBV5-4 to TRBJ2-3; TRBD2 aligns across 9 bases. Unmatched junction bases numbered 4, after V lost 0 bases and J lost 2 bases. The CDR3 is 16 amino acids. Germline V gene sequence: CDR1 SGHNT, CDR2 YYREEE (reference sequence). CDR3 bases: TGTGCCAGCAGCTTGGTTAGCGGGGGTTACACAGATACGCAGTATTTT. As protein: CASSLVSGGYTDTQYF.